These 21 T cell receptor beta chains share one sample of origin, sequenced in a study of Ad26.COV2.S vaccination and SARS-CoV-2 variants. Stated treatment: around 19 received Ad26.COV2.S at low or high dose, single or two shots; about five received placebo; per-sample allocation not given. The samples date from day 63 after the first vaccine or placebo injection. Produced via immunoSEQ multiplex PCR; TCRdb's table is partial and in-frame only. The sample has 350,000 to 450,000 clones; over 80% are singletons. This specimen consisted of peripheral blood, obtained in a trial of Ad26.COV2.S vaccine versus placebo. The source is a person aged 18 to 59 who received the Ad26.COV2.S COVID-19 vaccine or a placebo.

CDR3 DNA sequence: TGTGCCAGCAGCTTAAACGGATATGGCTACACCTTC. It yields the protein CASSLNGYGYTF. The chain employs TRBV7-2 and TRBJ1-2; D is undetermined. V was clipped by 2 bases and J by 5 bases, with 6 bases between them. Germline assignment: CDR1 SGHTA and CDR2 FQGNSA. CDR3 size: 12 residues.

V gene TRBV19 combines with J gene TRBJ2-1, with D tentatively TRBD1 or TRBD2 (5 bases each). CDR1 LNHDA and CDR2 SQIVND come from the germline V gene (reference sequence). Deletions cut 4 bases from V and 6 bases from J, with 13 bases between. The CDR3 sequence is 14 residues long. CDR3 region: CASSTGRMGNEQFF. The CDR3 bases are TGTGCCAGTAGTACGGGACGGATGGGCAATGAGCAGTTCTTC.

Comment on this clone: Other nucleotide sequences from this sample produce the same CDR3. V usage is TRBV4-3 and J usage is TRBJ2-7; D ambiguous. The germline V and J ends were trimmed by 0 bases and 1 base, with 7 bases remaining between them. Germline CDR1 LGHNA, CDR2 YSLEER. The CDR3 sequence is 14 residues long. DNA for the CDR3: TGCGCCAGCAGCCAAGATCCAGGTTCCTACGAGCAGTACTTC. Translation gives CASSQDPGSYEQYF.

The V call is TRBV5-1, the J call TRBJ2-2, with 8 bases lining up with TRBD1. Trimming cost V 4 bases and J 5 bases; bases outside gene matches: 7. This CDR3 has 15 residues. CDR1 is SGHRS and CDR2 is YFSETQ in the germline V gene. This CDR3 reads CASSEQGVLTGELFF. CDR3 DNA: TGCGCCAGCAGCGAACAGGGGGTCCTTACCGGGGAGCTGTTTTTT.

This chain connects TRBV28 to TRBJ1-1; tentative D call: TRBD1 (5 bases). Germline assignment: CDR1 MDHEN and CDR2 SYDVKM. The CDR3 consists of 16 residues. V was shortened by 3 bases and J by 5 bases, with 19 bases between the two germline ends. The CDR3 reads CASSFSWGVVRTEAFF. The CDR3 DNA reads TGTGCCAGCAGTTTCTCTTGGGGGGTGGTAAGGACTGAAGCTTTCTTT.

V and J are TRBV7-9 and TRBJ1-5; D not resolved. V dropped 2 bases and J dropped 2 bases, with 7 bases sitting between them. The CDR3 contains 14 residues. The germline V gene encodes CDR1 SEHNR and CDR2 FQNEAQ (reference sequence). CDR3: CASSLPGGNQPQHF. CDR3 coding DNA: TGTGCCAGCAGCTTACCTGGTGGCAATCAGCCCCAGCATTTT.

V usage is TRBV6-5 and J usage is TRBJ1-2; D is undetermined. Germline-derived CDR1 and CDR2 are MNHEY and SVGAGI. Trimming stripped 6 bases from V and 7 bases from J, with 21 bases between. The CDR3 spans 15 residues. The CDR3 reads CASRISGLQAAGYTF. As DNA, the CDR3 is TGTGCCAGCAGGATTTCCGGGCTTCAGGCGGCTGGCTACACCTTC.

The J gene is TRBJ1-5, the V gene TRBV19; no firm D call. Germline V gives CDR1 LNHDA, CDR2 SQIVND (reference sequence). V lost 7 bases and J lost 0, with 25 bases in between. The CDR3 contains 19 residues. The CDR3 bases are TGTGCCAGTACCACGGGTCCAGCTCCAGGATTTTATAGCAATCAGCCCCAGCATTTT. Encoded protein: CASTTGPAPGFYSNQPQHF.

CDR3: CASRKQGTDTQYF. The CDR3 nucleotides read TGCGCCAGCAGAAAACAGGGGACAGATACGCAGTATTTT. The chain joins TRBV5-1 to TRBJ2-3; 7 bases line up with TRBD1. There are 13 residues in the CDR3. Germline assignment: CDR1 SGHRS and CDR2 YFSETQ. Germline trimming cut 5 bases from V and 3 bases from J; bases unmatched to any gene: 3.

The chain has TRBV6-5 and TRBJ1-2; unclear D gene. V was pared by 1 base and J by 4 bases, with 7 bases between. The germline V gene has CDR1 MNHEY and CDR2 SVGAGI. The CDR3 contains 13 residues. The CDR3 DNA sequence: TGTGCCAGCAGTTACTTAAGCGGCTATGGCTACACCTTC. Its protein is CASSYLSGYGYTF.

This clone was seen only once. The rearrangement joins TRBV12-5 to TRBJ2-7; D is tentatively TRBD1 or TRBD2 (5 bases each). The germline V gene has CDR1 LGHNT and CDR2 FRNRAP. The V gene lost 1 base and the J gene lost 2 bases, with 9 bases spanning the gap. The CDR3 is made up of 14 amino acids. Here the CDR3 DNA reads TGTGCTAGTGGTTTGGGGGACCTCCCCTACGAGCAGTACTTC. It codes for CASGLGDLPYEQYF.

The chain has TRBV9 and TRBJ1-4; tentatively, D is TRBD1 (5 bases). CDR3 length: 14 amino acids. V shed 4 bases and J shed 4 bases, with 11 bases lying between them. Germline CDR1 reads SGDLS; CDR2 reads YYNGEE. The CDR3 here is CASSPFRDNEKLFF. In DNA form, the CDR3 reads TGTGCCAGCAGCCCCTTCAGGGATAATGAAAAACTGTTTTTT.

In this sample, this clone turned up a few times. V is TRBV6-2 or TRBV6-3 and J is TRBJ2-1; the D is unclear. This CDR3 spans 15 amino acids. The V gene lost 5 bases and the J gene lost 1 base, with 12 bases spanning the gap. Germline CDR1 is MNHEY and CDR2 is SVGEGT. CDR3 sequence reads: CASSTNKGSYNEQFF. For the CDR3, the DNA is TGTGCCAGCAGTACAAACAAGGGTTCCTACAATGAGCAGTTCTTC.

This clone appeared a few times. This chain joins TRBV10-1 and TRBJ1-5; D is undetermined. CDR3 size: 13 residues. Per germline, CDR1 WNHNN and CDR2 SYGVQD (reference sequence). V was shortened by 7 bases and J by 7 bases, with 14 bases between the two germline ends. CDR3 coding DNA: TGCGCCAGCATTTCGAACAGCGGCCAGCCCCAGCATTTT. Translating gives CASISNSGQPQHF.

This chain connects TRBV7-2 to TRBJ2-7; D gene unclear. Trimming took 1 base from V and 5 from J, leaving 6 bases between them. CDR1 is SGHTA, CDR2 FQGNSA, per germline. The CDR3 has 12 amino acids. As DNA, the CDR3 is TGTGCCAGCAGCTTAGTCTTAAACGAGCAGTACTTC. Amino acid sequence: CASSLVLNEQYF.

V gene TRBV6-6 combines with J gene TRBJ2-1, with 12 bases lining up with TRBD2. Germline CDR1 is MNHNY and CDR2 is SVGAGI (reference sequence). The CDR3 totals 15 residues. V lost 6 bases to trimming and J lost 15 bases; unmatched junction nucleotides: 15. The DNA for the CDR3 is TGTGCCAGCAGCCCCTCGCGGGCTAGCGGGGGGGAGACGTTCTTC. This encodes CASSPSRASGGETFF.

Here the CDR3 reads CSVAESHEQYF. The CDR3 coding sequence is TGCAGCGTTGCGGAATCTCACGAGCAGTACTTC. This sequence joins TRBV29-1 and TRBJ2-7; the D is unclear. The V end lost 4 bases, the J end lost 5 bases, and 9 bases lay between the germline ends. This CDR3 has 11 amino acids. Germline V gene data show CDR1 as SQVTM and CDR2 as ANQGSEA.

The chain links TRBV19 to TRBJ2-7; the match to TRBD2 covers 10 bases. This CDR3 has 14 amino acids. CDR1 LNHDA and CDR2 SQIVND come from the germline V gene (reference sequence). Trimming removed 3 bases from V and 3 bases from J; junction bases left unmatched: 2. CDR3 sequence reads: CASSMASGGYEQYF. In DNA form, the CDR3 reads TGTGCCAGTAGTATGGCTAGCGGGGGCTACGAGCAGTACTTC.

This clone appeared once. The genes are TRBV30 and TRBJ1-1; 8 bases line up with TRBD1. The J segment lost 6 bases and the V segment lost 3 bases, leaving 3 bases of the junction unmatched. The CDR3 is 12 residues long. Germline lookup yields CDR1 GTSNPN and CDR2 SVGIG (reference sequence). CDR3 loop: CAWRDRASEAFF. CDR3 bases: TGTGCCTGGAGGGACAGGGCTTCTGAAGCTTTCTTT.

Only a few counts were recorded for this clone. This rearrangement joins TRBV18 to TRBJ1-2; a weak D match, TRBD1 (5 bases). Trimming removed 2 bases at V and 8 bases at J, with 12 bases between. The length of the CDR3 is 13 residues. CDR1 and CDR2 (germline): KGHSH, LQKENI. CDR3 residues: CASSPYRIPGYTF. In DNA form, the CDR3 reads TGTGCCAGCTCACCATACAGGATTCCAGGCTACACCTTC.

V usage is TRBV19 and J usage is TRBJ2-7, with D possibly matching TRBD2 (5 bases). The CDR3 is made up of 15 amino acids. Germline values: CDR1 LNHDA, CDR2 SQIVND (reference sequence). V was clipped by 2 bases and J by 0 bases, with 11 bases between them. CDR3 coding DNA: TGTGCCAGTAGTATATCGGGAATAACCTCCTACGAGCAGTACTTC. It encodes CASSISGITSYEQYF.